This T cell receptor (beta chain) stems from a study of identical twins (dated by TCRdb to the mid-2010s). Background for the entire study: The study deep-sequenced TCR alpha and beta repertoires from monozygotic twins, unrelated adults of various ages and cord blood to test whether fetal clonotypes persist. Replicate twin experiments were performed at different times using different library preparation protocols to rule out contamination. The full study reports these points: A weaker excess of twin sharing was found in beta out-of-frame sequences because the signal-to-noise ratio was lowered by fewer shared sequences. Because the same donors could not be followed over many years, the conclusions relied on cross-sectional statistical analysis. In monozygotic twins, out-of-frame TCR alpha sharing was systematically underestimated by recombination models, although the models agreed with sharing between unrelated individuals. Compared with coincidental sharing between unrelated individuals, out-of-frame TCR alpha sequences shared between twins showed an excess of sequences with low generation probability. Zero-insertion analyses could be partly confounded by invariant T cells such as MAIT and iNKT, although diverse VJ usage argued against such confounding for most clonotypes. Fewer insertions were carried by abundant cord blood beta clonotypes; a weaker similar trend was observed in young adult naive repertoires, while no such trend was observed in memory repertoires.

With regard to this clonotype: It has no known antigen specificity. Base qualities are not at hand, and no much larger clone is one base apart.

Only healthy Caucasian donors were included. Three pairs of female monozygotic twins, all aged about 18 to 30 years, were included in the twin cohort. RNA for TCR libraries was isolated from peripheral blood mononuclear cells. Receptor libraries were prepared by 5' RACE. TCRdb shows the sequencer as Illumina HiSeq 2000. A universal primer binding site was added through template switching, and the final cDNA carried a unique molecular identifier so that TCR cDNA molecules could be counted accurately. Specific primers in the conserved constant-segment region were used to synthesize first-strand cDNA for TCR alpha and beta chains. To control for contamination, every cDNA library carried two barcodes: a SMART-Mk sample barcode plus Illumina barcodes. TruSeq adapter sequences along with Illumina sample barcodes were introduced in two successive PCR steps. The Illumina HiSeq platform was used with custom primers to sequence TCR alpha and beta cDNA libraries. The study's processing was this. MiGEC was used to process raw reads and extract unique molecular identifiers, and MiXCR was used to find CDR3 positions. For each individual, recombination models were inferred using an EM algorithm with the repgenHMM and IGoR tools. Shared clonotypes were analyzed with the tcR package in R, and sharing was normalized by the product of cloneset sizes. To study raw recombination without the effects of thymic and clonal selection, out-of-frame nonproductive sequences were analyzed. TCRdb trimmed public reads at Q25 via fastp, called clones via MiXCR and kept in-frame beta chains. A single entry per CDR3 protein holds the most common genes and DNA from its merged rows. The V and J calls reflect TCRdb's pipeline rather than the authors' work. The sample records about 920,000 distinct CDR3 sequences, around 12% of which are singletons. Around 1.5% of the sample is in the top ten clones.

CDR1 is given as DFQATT and CDR2 as SNEGSKA, both from the germline V gene (reference sequence). The CDR3, cysteine through phenylalanine, is 15 amino acids long. The sequence is cut down to CDR3 DNA, 45 bases in frame from base 1. Cut back by 3 bases and 7 bases, the V and J ends lie 18 bases apart. These records were also assigned to another study, of yellow fever vaccine responses in identical twins. Per that second paper: According to the authors, in identical twins the way T cells responded to vaccination appeared partly convergent and partly personalized. Focusing on identical twins, the study followed the T cell clones that responded to the vaccine, and did so with precision.

This receptor was identified in a woman aged 18 to 35 in good health. The sequence joins TRBV20-1 to TRBJ2-2; TRBD2 is a weak D gene call, 6 bases matching. The specimen was PBMCs. The CDR3 region: CSARISGGGSGELFF. The DNA is TGCAGTGCTAGGATTAGCGGAGGAGGGAGCGGGGAGCTGTTTTTT.